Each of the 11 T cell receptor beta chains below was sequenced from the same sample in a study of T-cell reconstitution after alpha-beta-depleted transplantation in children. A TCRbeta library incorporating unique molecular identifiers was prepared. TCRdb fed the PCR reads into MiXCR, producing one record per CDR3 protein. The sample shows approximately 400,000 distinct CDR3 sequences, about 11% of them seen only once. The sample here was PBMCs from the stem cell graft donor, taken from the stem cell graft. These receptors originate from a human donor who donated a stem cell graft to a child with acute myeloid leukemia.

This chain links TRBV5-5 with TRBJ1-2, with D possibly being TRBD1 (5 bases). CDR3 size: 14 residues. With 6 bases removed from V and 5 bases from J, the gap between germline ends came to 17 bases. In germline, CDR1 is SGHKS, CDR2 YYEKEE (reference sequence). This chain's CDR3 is CASNHPRTPYGYTF. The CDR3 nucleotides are TGTGCCAGCAACCACCCGAGGACACCGTATGGCTACACCTTC.

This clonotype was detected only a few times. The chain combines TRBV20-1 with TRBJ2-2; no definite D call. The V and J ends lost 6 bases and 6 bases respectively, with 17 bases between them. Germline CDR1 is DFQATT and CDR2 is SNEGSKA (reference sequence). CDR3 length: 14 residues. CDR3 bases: TGCAGTGCCCGGAACCTGGGTTTACCCGGGGAGCTGTTTTTT. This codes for CSARNLGLPGELFF.

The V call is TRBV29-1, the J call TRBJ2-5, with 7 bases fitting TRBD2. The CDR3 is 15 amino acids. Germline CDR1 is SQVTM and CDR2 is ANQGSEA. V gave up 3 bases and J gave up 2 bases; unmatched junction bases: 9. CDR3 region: CSVDLGGGPQETQYF. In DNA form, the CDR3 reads TGCAGCGTTGATCTGGGGGGAGGGCCACAAGAGACCCAGTACTTC.

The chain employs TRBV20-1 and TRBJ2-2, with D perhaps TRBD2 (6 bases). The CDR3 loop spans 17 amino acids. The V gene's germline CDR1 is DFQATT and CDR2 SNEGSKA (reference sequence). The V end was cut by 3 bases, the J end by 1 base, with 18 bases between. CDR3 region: CSARGRIGGGNTGELFF. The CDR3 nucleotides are TGCAGTGCTAGGGGTCGAATTGGGGGAGGGAACACCGGGGAGCTGTTTTTT.

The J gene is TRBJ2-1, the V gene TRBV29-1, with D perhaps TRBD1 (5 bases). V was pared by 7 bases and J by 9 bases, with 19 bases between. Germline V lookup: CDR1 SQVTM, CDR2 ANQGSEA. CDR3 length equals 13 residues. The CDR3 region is CSALPQGSGEQFF. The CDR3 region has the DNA TGCAGCGCTCTACCGCAGGGTTCGGGTGAGCAGTTCTTC.

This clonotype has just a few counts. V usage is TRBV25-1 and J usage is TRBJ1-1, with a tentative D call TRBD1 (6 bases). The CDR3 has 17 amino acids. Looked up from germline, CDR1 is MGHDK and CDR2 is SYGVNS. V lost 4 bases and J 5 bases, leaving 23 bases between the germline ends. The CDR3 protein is CASSVILGGGLRTEAFF. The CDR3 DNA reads TGTGCCAGCAGTGTTATCCTAGGGGGAGGATTGAGGACTGAAGCTTTCTTT.

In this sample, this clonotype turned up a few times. The CDR3 coding sequence is TGCGCCAGCAGCGAAGACAGGATCGACGGGGAGCTGTTTTTT. It is translated as CASSEDRIDGELFF. This chain joins TRBV5-1 and TRBJ2-2, with TRBD1 as a possible D gene (6 bases). This CDR3 region has 14 residues. Between the trimmed V and J ends, which lost 4 bases and 7 bases, there was a span of 14 bases. Germline CDR1 and CDR2: SGHRS and YFSETQ. Filled out from reference TRBV5-1 and TRBJ2-2, the complete variable domain reads KAGVTQTPRYLIKTRGQQVTLSCSPISGHRSVSWYQQTPGQGLQFLFEYFSETQRNKGNFPGRFSGRQFSNSRSEMNVSTLELGDSALYLCASSEDRIDGELFFGEGSRLTVL.

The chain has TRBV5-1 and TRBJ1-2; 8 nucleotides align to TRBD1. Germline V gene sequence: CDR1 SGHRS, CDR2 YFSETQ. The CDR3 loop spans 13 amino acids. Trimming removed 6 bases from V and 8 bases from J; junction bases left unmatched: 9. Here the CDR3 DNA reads TGCGCCAGCAACCGTCCAGGGGGCGTCGGCTACACCTTC. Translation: CASNRPGGVGYTF. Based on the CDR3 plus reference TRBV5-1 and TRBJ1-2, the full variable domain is KAGVTQTPRYLIKTRGQQVTLSCSPISGHRSVSWYQQTPGQGLQFLFEYFSETQRNKGNFPGRFSGRQFSNSRSEMNVSTLELGDSALYLCASNRPGGVGYTFGSGTRLTVV.

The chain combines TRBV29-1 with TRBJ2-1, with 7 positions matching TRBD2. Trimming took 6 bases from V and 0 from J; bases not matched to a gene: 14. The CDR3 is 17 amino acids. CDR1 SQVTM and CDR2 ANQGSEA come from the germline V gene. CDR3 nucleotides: TGCAGCGTCCTAGACAACGGGAGGAGGAGCTCCTACAATGAGCAGTTCTTC. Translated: CSVLDNGRRSSYNEQFF.

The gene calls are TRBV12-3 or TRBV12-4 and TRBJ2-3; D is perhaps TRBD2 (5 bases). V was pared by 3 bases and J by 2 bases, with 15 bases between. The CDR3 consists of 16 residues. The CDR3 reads CASSLGRGSHTDTQYF. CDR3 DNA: TGTGCCAGCAGTTTGGGCCGGGGTTCTCACACAGATACGCAGTATTTT.

The CDR3 loop is CASSQAHGLDTYEQYF. The CDR3 bases are TGTGCCAGCAGCCAAGCGCACGGACTAGATACCTACGAGCAGTACTTC. J is TRBJ2-7 and V is TRBV4-2, with 7 bases identical to TRBD2. The CDR3 is 16 amino acids. CDR1 LGHNA and CDR2 YNFKEQ come from the germline V gene. The junction had 8 bases not matched to a gene; V was cut back by 1 base and J by 2 bases.